Below, 29 T cell receptor beta chains from the same sample are listed, as sequenced in a study of neurological immune-mediated disorders. TCRdb redid the calling of the 5' RACE reads with MiXCR, one entry per CDR3 protein. The sample lists 55,000 or so distinct CDR3 sequences, roughly 4.6% seen once, with around 2.8% in the top ten. Specimen: PBMCs. The receptors stem from a man between 45 and 60 years old with multiple sclerosis.

This clonotype was seen ten or more times. At one end, the junction sequence differs from germline, possibly due to a read error. The chain uses TRBV4-1 and TRBJ1-5; D unresolved. The length of the CDR3 is 14 residues. Germline values: CDR1 MGHRA, CDR2 YSYEKL. CDR3 amino acids: CASSQGIANQPQNF. CDR3 sequence (DNA): TGCGCCAGCAGCCAGGGGATTGCCAATCAGCCCCAGAATTTT.

This clonotype was observed many times. The V gene is TRBV2, the J gene TRBJ2-5; no reliable D call. With 1 base removed from V and 4 bases from J, the gap between germline ends came to 7 bases. Germline CDR1 is SNHLY and CDR2 is FYNNEI. The CDR3 consists of 13 residues. The CDR3 loop reads CASSEEGPETQYF. DNA of the CDR3: TGTGCCAGCAGTGAAGAAGGGCCAGAGACCCAGTACTTC.

This clonotype was found many times. V is TRBV20-1 and J is TRBJ2-1, with unresolved D. Germline V gene sequence: CDR1 DFQATT, CDR2 SNEGSKA (reference sequence). Between the trimmed V and J ends, which lost 5 bases and 3 bases, there was a span of 8 bases. The CDR3 length is 12 residues. CDR3 nucleotides: TGCAGTGCTCAACGCCGCTACAATGAGCAGTTCTTC. Encoded protein: CSAQRRYNEQFF.

This clonotype was counted at least ten times. The chain links TRBV11-3 to TRBJ2-2, with D possibly matching TRBD1 (6 bases). This CDR3 has 15 residues. V lost 6 bases and J lost 6, with 17 bases in between. From germline, CDR1 is SGHNT and CDR2 YENEEA. In nucleotides, the CDR3 is TGTGCCAGCAGTCCTGGATGGGGGCACGCCGGGGAGCTGTTTTTT. Protein sequence: CASSPGWGHAGELFF.

This clonotype was detected many times. This chain links TRBV12-3 or TRBV12-4 with TRBJ1-3, with no clear D. The CDR3 totals 15 residues. The V and J ends lost 3 bases and 0 bases respectively, with 9 bases between them. CDR3 sequence reads: CASSFGSSSGNTIYF. For the CDR3, the DNA is TGTGCCAGCAGTTTTGGCAGTAGCTCTGGAAACACCATATATTTT.

In regard to this clonotype: A much larger clone differs by one base, so this may be a read error. The V gene is TRBV5-1, the J gene TRBJ2-2; 7 bases agree with TRBD1. V shed 1 base and J 10 bases; nucleotides not matched to a gene: 10. The germline V gene encodes CDR1 SGHRS and CDR2 YFSETQ. This CDR3 has 15 residues. The chain's CDR3 is CASSLSRGSTVELFF. CDR3 DNA: TGCGCCAGCAGCTTGAGCAGGGGGAGTACTGTGGAGCTGTTTTTT.

This clonotype has at least ten counts. The rearrangement joins TRBV5-5 to TRBJ2-7; 8 bases agree with TRBD1. The germline CDR1 and CDR2 sequences are SGHKS and YYEKEE (reference sequence). The CDR3 is 13 amino acids. Germline trimming cut 4 bases from V and 4 bases from J; bases unmatched to any gene: 4. The CDR3 sequence: CASSPQGAYEQYF. In nucleotides, the CDR3 is TGTGCCAGCAGCCCTCAGGGGGCGTACGAGCAGTACTTC.

This clonotype was observed at least ten times. The chain couples TRBV4-1 to TRBJ2-1; TRBD2 matches at 10 bases. V lost 0 bases, J lost 9 bases, and 11 bases stayed unmatched. This CDR3 has 17 residues. Per germline, CDR1 MGHRA and CDR2 YSYEKL. The chain's CDR3 is CASSQDRTSGNFGEQFF. CDR3 nucleotides: TGCGCCAGCAGCCAAGATCGTACTAGCGGGAACTTTGGTGAGCAGTTCTTC.

This clonotype has ten or more counts. V usage is TRBV7-2 and J usage is TRBJ2-5, with D uncertain. The CDR3 is made up of 15 amino acids. V lost 1 base and J 1 base, leaving 10 bases between the germline ends. Germline V gives CDR1 SGHTA, CDR2 FQGNSA. CDR3 DNA: TGTGCCAGCAGCTTAGTTGGCGGAAGCCAAGAGACCCAGTACTTC. It codes for CASSLVGGSQETQYF.

This clonotype was observed at least ten times. The chain couples TRBV5-5 to TRBJ2-1, with 10 bases aligning to TRBD2. The junction had 9 bases not matched to a gene; V was cut back by 2 bases and J by 1 base. Germline values: CDR1 SGHKS, CDR2 YYEKEE (reference sequence). The CDR3 has 18 amino acids. The CDR3, as DNA: TGTGCCAGCAGCTTACCTAGCGGGAGACTTAGGTCCTACAATGAGCAGTTCTTC. It codes for CASSLPSGRLRSYNEQFF.

The chain employs TRBV5-1 and TRBJ2-2; TRBD2 matches at 11 bases. Germline V gene lookup returns CDR1 SGHRS and CDR2 YFSETQ. There are 17 residues in the CDR3. V trimming: 0 bases; J trimming: 7 bases; junction bases outside the gene matches: 8. For the CDR3, the DNA is TGCGCCAGCAGCTTGGCTGCTAGCGGGAGGTGGATCGGGGAGCTGTTTTTT. Encoded protein: CASSLAASGRWIGELFF.

This clonotype was observed at least ten times. V usage is TRBV4-1 and J usage is TRBJ2-1; 8 bases fit TRBD2. The CDR3 has 15 amino acids. From germline, CDR1 is MGHRA and CDR2 YSYEKL. The J segment lost 6 bases and the V segment lost 1 base, leaving 5 bases of the junction unmatched. CDR3 coding DNA: TGCGCCAGCAGCCAAGTTTCGGGAGGGCCCAATGAGCAGTTCTTC. Translated: CASSQVSGGPNEQFF.

The sample holds many counts of this clonotype. V gene TRBV5-1 combines with J gene TRBJ2-2; no definite D call. Germline CDR1 SGHRS, CDR2 YFSETQ. This CDR3 has 12 residues. Trimming removed 6 bases from V and 1 base from J, with 4 bases in between. The CDR3 protein is CASTENTGELFF. The CDR3 DNA reads TGCGCCAGCACTGAGAACACCGGGGAGCTGTTTTTT. The full variable domain, with the rest looked up from reference TRBV5-1 and TRBJ2-2, is KAGVTQTPRYLIKTRGQQVTLSCSPISGHRSVSWYQQTPGQGLQFLFEYFSETQRNKGNFPGRFSGRQFSNSRSEMNVSTLELGDSALYLCASTENTGELFFGEGSRLTVL.

The DNA of the CDR3 is TGTGCCAGCAGCCGGGAGAGCCGTCTGCATGAGCAGTTCTTC. It yields the protein CASSRESRLHEQFF. The genes are TRBV3-1 and TRBJ2-1, with D perhaps matching TRBD2 (5 bases). The germline V gene has CDR1 LGHDT and CDR2 YNNKEL (reference sequence). This CDR3 has 14 residues. The ends were cut back, 4 bases at V and 8 bases at J, with 15 bases in the middle.

This clonotype was found many times. V usage is TRBV20-1 and J usage is TRBJ2-1; D remains unclear. V shed 2 bases and J shed 0 bases, with 8 bases lying between them. Germline V gene data show CDR1 as DFQATT and CDR2 as SNEGSKA (reference sequence). This CDR3 is 14 amino acids long. The CDR3 DNA is TGCAGTGCTAGAAGACTGAACTCCTACAATGAGCAGTTCTTC. Translated: CSARRLNSYNEQFF.

This clonotype was recorded many times. J is TRBJ1-1 and V is TRBV28, with 10 bases aligning to TRBD1. CDR3 length: 15 amino acids. Per the germline V gene, CDR1 is MDHEN and CDR2 is SYDVKM. V dropped 2 bases and J dropped 3; count of bases not matched to a gene: 3. The CDR3 sequence: CASSLAGQGDTEAFF. The DNA of the CDR3 is TGTGCCAGCAGTTTAGCAGGACAGGGGGACACTGAAGCTTTCTTT. The full variable domain, completed using reference TRBV28 and TRBJ1-1, is DVKVTQSSRYLVKRTGEKVFLECVQDMDHENMFWYRQDPGLGLRLIYFSYDVKMKEKGDIPEGYSVSREKKERFSLILESASTNQTSMYLCASSLAGQGDTEAFFGQGTRLTVV.

In its sample, this clonotype was seen many times. The rearrangement joins TRBV5-1 to TRBJ2-1; 9 nucleotides align to TRBD1. Germline CDR1 and CDR2: SGHRS and YFSETQ. Unmatched junction bases numbered 9, after V lost 4 bases and J lost 7 bases. CDR3 size: 15 residues. The chain's CDR3 is CASSPWDRVRNEQFF. CDR3 coding DNA: TGCGCCAGCAGCCCTTGGGACAGGGTAAGGAATGAGCAGTTCTTC.

This clonotype was recorded many times. The rearrangement joins TRBV7-2 to TRBJ1-2, with a possible D match to TRBD1 (5 bases). CDR3 length equals 13 residues. V was pared by 3 bases and J by 6 bases, with 11 bases between. Germline V gene data show CDR1 as SGHTA and CDR2 as FQGNSA. The CDR3 here is CASSFGTADGYTF. DNA of the CDR3: TGTGCCAGCAGCTTCGGGACGGCGGATGGCTACACCTTC. Variable domain in full (rest from reference TRBV7-2 and TRBJ1-2): GAGVSQSPSNKVTEKGKDVELRCDPISGHTALYWYRQSLGQGLEFLIYFQGNSAPDKSGLPSDRFSAERTGGSVSTLTIQRTQQEDSAVYLCASSFGTADGYTFGSGTRLTVV.

With respect to this clonotype: One end of the junction fails to match germline, which may point to a read error. The rearrangement uses TRBV12-3 or TRBV12-4 and TRBJ1-5; D perhaps matches TRBD1 (6 bases). CDR3 length: 15 amino acids. The CDR3 here is CASSLKWGADQPQNF. The CDR3 DNA follows: TGTGCCAGCAGTTTAAAGTGGGGGGCTGATCAGCCCCAGAATTTT.

This clonotype was seen repeatedly, ten times or more. The chain combines TRBV15 with TRBJ2-2; D call uncertain. The germline V gene encodes CDR1 LNHNV and CDR2 YYDKDF (reference sequence). CDR3 size: 13 residues. Trimming removed 0 bases from V and 7 bases from J, with 6 bases in between. The CDR3 sequence is CATSRDNVGELFF. CDR3 nucleotides: TGTGCCACCAGCAGAGATAATGTCGGGGAGCTGTTTTTT.

This clonotype was detected ten times or more. The chain joins TRBV15 to TRBJ2-5; D may be TRBD1 (6 bases). V was trimmed by 3 bases and J by 2 bases, leaving 10 bases between them. This CDR3 has 14 residues. Germline-derived CDR1 and CDR2 are LNHNV and YYDKDF (reference sequence). Written as DNA, the CDR3 is TGTGCCACCAGCAGTTGGCAGGGGCAAGAGACCCAGTACTTC. As protein: CATSSWQGQETQYF.

At least ten counts were recorded for this clonotype. V usage is TRBV7-8 and J usage is TRBJ1-1; 7 bases align to TRBD1. The CDR3 consists of 17 residues. Germline V CDR1 and CDR2: SGHVS, FQNEAQ. V lost 6 bases and J lost 1; bases outside the gene matches: 14. CDR3 sequence (DNA): TGTGCCAGCAGTCCAAAGGTGTTGGGGACAGCGAACACTGAAGCTTTCTTT. It yields the protein CASSPKVLGTANTEAFF.

The rearrangement links TRBV20-1 to TRBJ1-3; unclear D gene. The CDR3 sequence is 15 residues long. CDR1 and CDR2 (germline): DFQATT, SNEGSKA (reference sequence). V was trimmed by 0 bases and J by 0 bases, leaving 9 bases between them. The CDR3 loop is CSAREGGSSGNTIYF. The CDR3, as DNA: TGCAGTGCTAGAGAGGGAGGTAGCTCTGGAAACACCATATATTTT.

The J gene is TRBJ1-1, the V gene TRBV27; D is undetermined. CDR1 is MNHEY, CDR2 SMNVEV, per germline (reference sequence). The CDR3 contains 14 residues. V was pared by 3 bases and J by 4 bases, with 12 bases between. The CDR3 loop reads CASSLEQLSTEAFF. CDR3 DNA: TGTGCCAGCAGTTTGGAACAGTTGAGCACTGAAGCTTTCTTT.

This clonotype was seen many times. V usage is TRBV5-1 and J usage is TRBJ2-6; a weak D match, TRBD1 (6 bases). V lost 4 bases, J lost 0 bases, and 11 bases lay in between. The CDR3 spans 16 residues. CDR1 is SGHRS, CDR2 YFSETQ, per germline. The DNA of the CDR3 is TGCGCCAGCAGCGCTGGACAGCCCTCTGGGGCCAACGTCCTGACTTTC. It is translated as CASSAGQPSGANVLTF.

This clonotype was found many times. This chain uses TRBV5-1 with TRBJ1-5; no reliable D call. The CDR3 covers 15 residues. Germline values: CDR1 SGHRS, CDR2 YFSETQ. Trimming cost V 0 bases and J 7 bases, with 14 bases left between them. The CDR3 is CASSLDDPGGQPQHF. The CDR3, as DNA: TGCGCCAGCAGCTTGGACGACCCGGGTGGACAGCCCCAGCATTTT.

This clonotype occurred many times. The genes are TRBV12-3 or TRBV12-4 and TRBJ1-1; D gene ambiguous. This CDR3 is 13 amino acids long. V gave up 6 bases and J gave up 4 bases, with 12 bases separating them. CDR3 region: CASSSPAGTEAFF. The CDR3 DNA sequence: TGTGCCAGCAGCAGCCCTGCAGGCACTGAAGCTTTCTTT.

This clonotype was picked up many times. This chain uses TRBV20-1 with TRBJ1-5; D gene ambiguous. The ends were cut back, 0 bases at V and 0 bases at J, with 15 bases in the middle. The CDR3 length is 17 residues. CDR1 is DFQATT and CDR2 is SNEGSKA in the germline V gene (reference sequence). This CDR3 is CSARDRIPVTSNQPQHF. CDR3 coding DNA: TGCAGTGCTAGAGATAGGATTCCAGTTACTAGCAATCAGCCCCAGCATTTT.

This clonotype was seen many times. This rearrangement joins TRBV20-1 to TRBJ1-1; possibly TRBD1 for D (6 bases). Germline lookup yields CDR1 DFQATT and CDR2 SNEGSKA (reference sequence). V shed 3 bases and J shed 7 bases, with 18 bases lying between them. CDR3 size: 14 residues. The CDR3 here is CSARGPTGVLEAFF. The CDR3 region has the DNA TGCAGTGCTAGGGGACCGACAGGAGTACTTGAAGCTTTCTTT.